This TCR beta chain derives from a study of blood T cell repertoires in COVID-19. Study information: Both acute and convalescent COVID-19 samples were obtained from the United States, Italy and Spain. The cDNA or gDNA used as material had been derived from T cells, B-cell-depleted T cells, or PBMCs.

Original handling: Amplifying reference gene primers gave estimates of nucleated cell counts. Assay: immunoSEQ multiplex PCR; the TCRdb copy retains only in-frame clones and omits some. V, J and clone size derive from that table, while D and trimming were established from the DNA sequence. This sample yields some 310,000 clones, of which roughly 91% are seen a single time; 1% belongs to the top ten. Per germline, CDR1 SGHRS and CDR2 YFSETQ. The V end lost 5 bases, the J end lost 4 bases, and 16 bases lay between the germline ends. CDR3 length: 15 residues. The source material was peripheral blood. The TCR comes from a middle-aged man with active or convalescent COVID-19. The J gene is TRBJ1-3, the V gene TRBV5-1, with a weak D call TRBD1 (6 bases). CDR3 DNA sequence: TGCGCCAGCAGAAACAACCAGGGGAGCGGAAACACCATATATTTT. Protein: CASRNNQGSGNTIYF.